This paragraph covers one T cell receptor beta chain sequence. These data are taken from a study of blood T cell repertoires in COVID-19. Study summary: The origin of the acute and convalescent COVID-19 samples was the United States, Italy and Spain.

The ends lost 4 bases at V and 5 bases at J; junction bases unmatched: 2. CDR3 length: 13 amino acids. In germline, CDR1 is SQVTM, CDR2 ANQGSEA. Original data processing: Amplified reference gene primers provided the basis for estimating nucleated cell counts. Some clones are missing from TCRdb's copy, which holds only in-frame ones; the method was immunoSEQ multiplex PCR. V, J and clone size are taken as reported in that table, and D and trimming were inferred from the DNA itself. The repertoire includes over 55,000 clones, roughly 82% of them detected once, and 12% to 15% sits in the top ten. This chain joins TRBV29-1 and TRBJ2-2; 9 bases line up with TRBD2. What was sequenced was peripheral blood. This clonotype was sampled from a woman at least 80 years old with acute or convalescent COVID-19. CDR3 in amino acids: CSVALAGTGELFF. The CDR3 nucleotides read TGCAGCGTTGCCCTAGCGGGAACCGGGGAGCTGTTTTTT.